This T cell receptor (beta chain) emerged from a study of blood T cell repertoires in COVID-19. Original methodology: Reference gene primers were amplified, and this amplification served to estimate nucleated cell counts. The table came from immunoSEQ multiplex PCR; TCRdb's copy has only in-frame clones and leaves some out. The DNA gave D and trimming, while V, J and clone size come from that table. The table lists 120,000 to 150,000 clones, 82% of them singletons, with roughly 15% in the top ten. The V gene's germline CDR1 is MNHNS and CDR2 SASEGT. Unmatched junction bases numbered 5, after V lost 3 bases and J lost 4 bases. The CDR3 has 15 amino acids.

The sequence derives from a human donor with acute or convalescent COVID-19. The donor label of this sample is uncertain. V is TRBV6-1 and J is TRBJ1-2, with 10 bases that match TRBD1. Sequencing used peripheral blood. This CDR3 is CASSEAGTGVYGYTF. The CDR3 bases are TGTGCCAGCAGTGAGGCCGGGACAGGGGTCTATGGCTACACCTTC.